The TCR beta chain described here comes from a study of cytomegalovirus exposure and HLA in healthy donors. This CDR3 contains 14 residues. Looked up from germline, CDR1 is SGHNT and CDR2 is YYREEE (reference sequence). The V end was cut by 3 bases, the J end by 0 bases, with 10 bases between. The sample holds a few counts of this clone. PCR involved 60 Vbeta and 13 Jbeta primers. Sequencing was performed with immunoSEQ multiplex PCR; in TCRdb, only in-frame clones are kept and a portion is missing. The profile covers around 130,000 clones, with around four fifths appearing a single time and 1.2% taken by the ten largest.

The gene calls are TRBV5-4 and TRBJ2-7, with D perhaps matching TRBD1 (6 bases). This TCR came from a boy between 10 and 17 years old in good health and CMV-seronegative. Sequenced material: PBMCs. This chain's CDR3 is CASSWDTRSYEQYF. The CDR3 region has the DNA TGTGCCAGCAGCTGGGACACTCGCTCCTACGAGCAGTACTTC.